A selection of T cell receptor beta chains follows, all from one sample in a study of T cells in Graves' hyperthyroidism and ophthalmopathy. Each CDR3 protein is one row after TCRdb ran MiXCR on the multiplex PCR reads. The sample shows some 770,000 distinct CDR3 sequences, 16% of them seen only once. Sequences were obtained from blood. The receptors were sampled from a man between 18 and 29 years old with Graves' hyperthyroidism. CDR3s include the opening cysteine and the closing phenylalanine or tryptophan.

V	J	CDR3
TRBV6-2/TRBV6-3	TRBJ1-4	CASSPRNKASNEKLFF
TRBV28	TRBJ2-3	CASSSPTADTQYF
TRBV20-1	TRBJ1-5	CSARALRGGDNQPQHF
TRBV27	TRBJ2-7	CAGSSDWGIYEQYF
TRBV11-2	TRBJ2-3	CASSSQTSPSARDTQYF
TRBV28	TRBJ1-1	CASSRSDRMNTEAFF
TRBV2	TRBJ2-2	CASSKNRGLFIGELFF
TRBV27	TRBJ2-1	CAVRGGHNEQFF
TRBV9	TRBJ2-2	CASSPEGRATGELFF
TRBV27	TRBJ1-5	CASSLVVNSNQPQHF
TRBV19	TRBJ1-2	CASSPAGAGLGGYTF
TRBV30	TRBJ1-5	CAWSVKGVQPQHF
TRBV24-1	TRBJ2-5	CATSDSRPEEETQYF
TRBV20-1	TRBJ2-3	CSARAGLAGGSTDTQYF
TRBV28	TRBJ2-7	CASSSTGTSGYEQYF
TRBV11-3	TRBJ2-7	CASSLGAAEYYEQYF
TRBV7-2	TRBJ2-7	CASSLALRSAEQYF
TRBV29-1	TRBJ2-7	CSVVVPGASYEQYF
TRBV3-1	TRBJ1-6	CASSQEEGLAPLHF
TRBV20-1	TRBJ2-3	CSARIKAGTDTQYF
TRBV27	TRBJ2-5	CASSSDTGGETQYF
TRBV30	TRBJ2-3	CAWSERDTQYF
TRBV7-6	TRBJ2-2	CASSSRTDTGELFF
TRBV12-3/TRBV12-4	TRBJ2-3	CASSPWAETSTDTQYF
TRBV7-3	TRBJ2-1	CASSLVSGHSYNEQFF
TRBV11-1	TRBJ2-2	CASSSSQGAANTGELFF
TRBV12-3/TRBV12-4	TRBJ1-5	CASSLGGSQPQHF
TRBV20-1	TRBJ2-7	CSARIQGASYEQYF
TRBV6-1	TRBJ2-1	CASSHGPGQTSNEQFF
TRBV10-2	TRBJ2-1	CASSEEIRLAGGYNEQFF
TRBV18	TRBJ1-5	CASSPLPRGDSQPQHF
TRBV6-1	TRBJ2-7	CASSEARKGPEQYF
TRBV6-2/TRBV6-3	TRBJ2-7	CASSYSGLTPYEQYF
TRBV29-1	TRBJ2-7	CSVGQGHEQYF
TRBV6-9	TRBJ2-6	CASSYLCKWSSGANVLTF
TRBV6-1	TRBJ2-3	CASRGTSTDTQYF
TRBV7-2	TRBJ1-5	CASSLSGVWDNQPQHF
TRBV20-1	TRBJ2-1	CSAIRQGYNEQFF